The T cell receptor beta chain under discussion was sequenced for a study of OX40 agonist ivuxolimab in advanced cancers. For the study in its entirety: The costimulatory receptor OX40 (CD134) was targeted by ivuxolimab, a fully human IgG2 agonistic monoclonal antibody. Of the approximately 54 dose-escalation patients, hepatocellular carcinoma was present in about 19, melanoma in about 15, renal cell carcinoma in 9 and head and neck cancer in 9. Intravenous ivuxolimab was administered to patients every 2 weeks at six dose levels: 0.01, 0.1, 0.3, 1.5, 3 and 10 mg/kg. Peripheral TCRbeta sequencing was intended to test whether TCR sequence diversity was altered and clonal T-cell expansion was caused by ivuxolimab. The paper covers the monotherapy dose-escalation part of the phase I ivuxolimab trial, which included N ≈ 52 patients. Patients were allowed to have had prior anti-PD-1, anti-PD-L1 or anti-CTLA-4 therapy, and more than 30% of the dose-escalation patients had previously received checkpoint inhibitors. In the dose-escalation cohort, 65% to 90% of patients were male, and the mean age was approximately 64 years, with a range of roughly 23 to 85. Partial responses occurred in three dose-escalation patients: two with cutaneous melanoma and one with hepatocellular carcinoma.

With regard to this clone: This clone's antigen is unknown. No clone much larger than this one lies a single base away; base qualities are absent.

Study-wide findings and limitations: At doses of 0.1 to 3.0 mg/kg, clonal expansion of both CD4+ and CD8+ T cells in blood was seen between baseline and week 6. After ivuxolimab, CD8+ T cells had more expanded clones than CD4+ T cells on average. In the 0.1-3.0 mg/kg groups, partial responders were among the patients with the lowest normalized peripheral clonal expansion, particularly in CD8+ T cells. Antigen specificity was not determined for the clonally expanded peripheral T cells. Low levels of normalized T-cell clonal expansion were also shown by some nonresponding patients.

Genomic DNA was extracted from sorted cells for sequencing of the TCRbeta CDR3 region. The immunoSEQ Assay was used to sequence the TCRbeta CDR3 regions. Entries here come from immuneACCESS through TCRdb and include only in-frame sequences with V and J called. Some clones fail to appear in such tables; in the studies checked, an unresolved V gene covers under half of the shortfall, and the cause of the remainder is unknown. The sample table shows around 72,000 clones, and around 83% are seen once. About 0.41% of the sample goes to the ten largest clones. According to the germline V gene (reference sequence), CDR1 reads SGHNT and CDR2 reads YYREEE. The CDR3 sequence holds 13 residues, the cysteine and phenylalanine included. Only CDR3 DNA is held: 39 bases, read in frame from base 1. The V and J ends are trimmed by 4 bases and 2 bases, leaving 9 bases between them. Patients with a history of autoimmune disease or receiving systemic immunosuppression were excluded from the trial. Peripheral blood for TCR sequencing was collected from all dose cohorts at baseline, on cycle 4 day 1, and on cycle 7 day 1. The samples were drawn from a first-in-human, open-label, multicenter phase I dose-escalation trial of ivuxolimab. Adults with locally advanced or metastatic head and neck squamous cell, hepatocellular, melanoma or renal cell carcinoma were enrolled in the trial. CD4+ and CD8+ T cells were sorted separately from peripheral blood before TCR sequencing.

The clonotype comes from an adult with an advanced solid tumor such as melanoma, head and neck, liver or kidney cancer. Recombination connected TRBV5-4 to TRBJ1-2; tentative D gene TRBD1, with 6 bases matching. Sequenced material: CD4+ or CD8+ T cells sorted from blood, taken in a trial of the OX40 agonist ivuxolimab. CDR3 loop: CASSGQSNYGYTF. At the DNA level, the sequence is TGTGCCAGCAGCGGACAGTCCAACTATGGCTACACCTTC.